These 23 T cell receptor beta chains came from one sample sequenced in a study of spatial heterogeneity in lung cancer. MiXCR, run by TCRdb on the 5' RACE reads, gives a single entry per CDR3 protein. Found here are 9,500 to 12,000 distinct CDR3 sequences, 20% to 25% of them singletons; the top ten hold about 45%. Time point described: blood at routine non-recurrence follow-up after resection. The material sequenced was PBMCs, taken at follow-up. Source of these receptors: a male donor with early-stage non-small cell lung cancer.

The chain uses TRBV29-1 and TRBJ1-2, with TRBD1 matching 8 bases. The CDR3 runs to 13 residues. The V and J ends lost 7 bases and 2 bases, in that order; junction bases with no gene match: 6. The germline V gene encodes CDR1 SQVTM and CDR2 ANQGSEA. CDR3 bases: TGCAGCGGTGCCGGGACAGGCAACTATGGCTACACCTTC. Translating it yields CSGAGTGNYGYTF.

There are many counts of this clonotype. The chain carries TRBV10-3 and TRBJ2-4, with D perhaps being TRBD1 or TRBD2 (5 bases each). CDR3 size: 14 residues. Per germline, CDR1 ENHRY and CDR2 SYGVKD. V was cut by 4 bases and J by 0 bases, with 7 bases left in between. This CDR3 is CAISGGVAKNIQYF. The CDR3 nucleotides read TGTGCCATCAGTGGAGGGGTAGCCAAAAACATTCAGTACTTC.

This clonotype was picked up many times. This chain uses TRBV28 with TRBJ2-1, with D possibly TRBD2 on 6 matching bases. With 7 bases removed from V and 1 base from J, the gap between germline ends came to 8 bases. Germline V CDR1 and CDR2: MDHEN, SYDVKM. CDR3 length: 13 amino acids. This chain's CDR3 is CASKGGSYNEQFF. DNA for the CDR3: TGTGCCAGCAAGGGAGGATCCTACAATGAGCAGTTCTTC.

This clonotype has more than one count but fewer than ten. The chain combines TRBV20-1 with TRBJ1-6; unclear D gene. Germline-derived CDR1 and CDR2 are DFQATT and SNEGSKA (reference sequence). The length of the CDR3 is 16 residues. The ends were cut back, 0 bases at V and 4 bases at J, with 13 bases in the middle. CDR3 residues: CSAREPHPSYNSPLHF. The CDR3, as DNA: TGCAGTGCTAGAGAACCCCACCCGTCTTATAATTCACCCCTCCACTTT.

This clonotype was counted many times. The chain combines TRBV7-9 with TRBJ2-5; D is undetermined. Trimming cost V 5 bases and J 4 bases, with 2 bases left between them. Germline V lookup: CDR1 SEHNR, CDR2 FQNEAQ (reference sequence). The CDR3 extends over 10 amino acids. The CDR3 reads CASSRETQYF. The CDR3 DNA sequence: TGTGCCAGCAGCCGAGAGACCCAGTACTTC.

This rearrangement joins TRBV20-1 to TRBJ1-2; 7 nucleotides agree with TRBD1. CDR3 length equals 12 residues. The trim removed 6 bases at V and 4 bases at J, leaving 5 bases unmatched. Germline V gene lookup returns CDR1 DFQATT and CDR2 SNEGSKA (reference sequence). CDR3 amino acids: CSANRDSYGYTF. CDR3 DNA sequence: TGCAGTGCCAACCGGGACAGCTATGGCTACACCTTC.

V usage is TRBV30 and J usage is TRBJ1-4; the D gene is possibly TRBD1 (6 bases). CDR3 size: 13 residues. Germline V lookup: CDR1 GTSNPN, CDR2 SVGIG (reference sequence). Trimming took 2 bases from V and 2 from J, leaving 6 bases between them. CDR3 sequence: CAWSTGTNEKLFF. CDR3 nucleotides: TGTGCCTGGAGTACAGGGACTAATGAAAAACTGTTTTTT.

This clonotype was counted at least ten times. The chain combines TRBV6-5 with TRBJ1-6; TRBD1 matches at 7 bases. This CDR3 is 15 amino acids long. The V and J ends lost 4 bases and 8 bases, in that order; junction bases with no gene match: 8. The V gene's germline CDR1 is MNHEY and CDR2 SVGAGI. This CDR3 is CASSLFTGEDSPLHF. As DNA, the CDR3 is TGTGCCAGCAGTTTATTCACAGGGGAGGATTCACCCCTCCACTTT.

This clonotype has a count of ten or more. V is TRBV20-1 and J is TRBJ2-1, with D hard to call. The V and J ends lost 2 bases and 5 bases respectively, with 13 bases between them. The germline gives CDR1 DFQATT, CDR2 SNEGSKA (reference sequence). The CDR3 is 14 amino acids. The CDR3 bases are TGCAGTGCTAGATATACTTACGGAAACAATGAGCAGTTCTTC. Translating it yields CSARYTYGNNEQFF.

This clonotype has just a few counts. This rearrangement joins TRBV29-1 to TRBJ2-2; 7 bases map to TRBD1. Trimming at V came to 1 base and at J to 7 bases, leaving 9 bases not matched to a gene. The CDR3 extends over 15 amino acids. From germline, CDR1 is SQVTM and CDR2 ANQGSEA. The CDR3 reads CSVEGQGRSDGELFF. CDR3 DNA sequence: TGCAGCGTTGAAGGACAGGGAAGGAGTGACGGGGAGCTGTTTTTT.

This clonotype was recorded a few times. The J gene is TRBJ2-3, the V gene TRBV29-1, with 7 bases lining up with TRBD2. V dropped 3 bases and J dropped 3; count of bases not matched to a gene: 9. The CDR3 runs to 15 residues. Germline V gene lookup returns CDR1 SQVTM and CDR2 ANQGSEA. Here the CDR3 reads CSVDSTGGRTDTQYF. DNA for the CDR3: TGCAGCGTTGATAGTACGGGGGGAAGGACAGATACGCAGTATTTT.

This chain connects TRBV5-1 to TRBJ2-7; 9 nucleotides align to TRBD1. Germline-derived CDR1 and CDR2 are SGHRS and YFSETQ. CDR3 length: 15 amino acids. J gave up 0 bases and V 4 bases, and 5 bases lay outside the gene matches. The chain's CDR3 is CASSRGQGGSYEQYF. The DNA for the CDR3 is TGCGCCAGCAGCCGGGGACAGGGAGGCTCCTACGAGCAGTACTTC.

Points on this clonotype: Mismatch with germline at one junction end may stem from a read error. The chain recombines TRBV4-3 with TRBJ2-5; D not resolved. Germline loops: CDR1 LGHNA, CDR2 YSLEER. The CDR3 totals 13 residues. In nucleotides, the CDR3 is TGCGCCAACAGCCCAGAACTCGAGGCCGCCCAGTACTTC. This gives the protein CANSPELEAAQYF.

This clonotype was observed at least ten times. The rearrangement uses TRBV29-1 and TRBJ2-2; a weak D match, TRBD2 (5 bases). The germline gives CDR1 SQVTM, CDR2 ANQGSEA. This CDR3 is built from 12 residues. The V and J ends lost 7 bases and 5 bases respectively, with 11 bases between them. The CDR3 here is CSARGLTGELFF. In DNA form, the CDR3 reads TGCAGCGCCCGAGGGTTAACCGGGGAGCTGTTTTTT.

This clonotype was detected many times. This chain connects TRBV28 to TRBJ1-6, with a tentative D call TRBD1 (6 bases). Trimming cost V 5 bases and J 8 bases, with 16 bases left between them. CDR3 length: 15 amino acids. Per the germline V gene, CDR1 is MDHEN and CDR2 is SYDVKM. CDR3 residues: CASSPAGTWDSPLHF. Written as DNA, the CDR3 is TGTGCCAGCAGTCCCGCCGGGACATGGGATTCACCCCTCCACTTT.

This clonotype has just one count. This chain joins TRBV9 and TRBJ2-1, with D tentatively TRBD1 or TRBD2 (5 bases each). V lost 4 bases and J lost 8, with 22 bases in between. Germline CDR1 SGDLS, CDR2 YYNGEE. This CDR3 has 16 amino acids. CDR3: CASSPAGPRRGDEQFF. DNA for the CDR3: TGTGCCAGCAGCCCCGCCGGGCCTCGGAGAGGGGATGAGCAGTTCTTC.

This clonotype was detected only a few times. The V and J genes are TRBV5-1 and TRBJ2-1; TRBD1 might be the D (6 bases). The V end was cut by 0 bases, the J end by 3 bases, with 7 bases between. Germline lookup yields CDR1 SGHRS and CDR2 YFSETQ. CDR3 size: 14 residues. CDR3: CASSLEGVYNEQFF. CDR3 sequence (DNA): TGCGCCAGCAGCTTGGAGGGGGTCTACAATGAGCAGTTCTTC.

About this clonotype: Mismatch with germline at one junction end may stem from a read error. The chain has TRBV14 and TRBJ2-1; tentative D call: TRBD2 (7 bases). This CDR3 is 17 amino acids long. Germline CDR1 reads SGHDN; CDR2 reads FVKESK. CDR3 region: CAGSQEGGVPYYNEQFF. As DNA, the CDR3 is TGTGCCGGCAGCCAAGAAGGGGGGGTCCCCTATTACAATGAGCAGTTCTTC.

The rearrangement links TRBV3-1 to TRBJ2-2; 7 bases fit TRBD1. This CDR3 has 14 amino acids. With 5 bases clipped from V and 0 bases from J, the junction kept 0 bases outside the gene matches. Germline CDR1 is LGHDT and CDR2 is YNNKEL (reference sequence). The CDR3 DNA is TGTGCCAGCAGCGGGACAGCGAACACCGGGGAGCTGTTTTTT. As protein: CASSGTANTGELFF.

This clonotype was counted many times. This chain uses TRBV5-5 with TRBJ1-1, with no clear D. The CDR3 sequence is 14 residues long. Germline lookup yields CDR1 SGHKS and CDR2 YYEKEE (reference sequence). The V and J ends lost 1 base and 5 bases respectively, with 12 bases between them. The chain's CDR3 is CASSLRVGKTEAFF. The CDR3 bases are TGTGCCAGCAGCTTGAGGGTGGGGAAGACTGAAGCTTTCTTT.

The chain joins TRBV28 to TRBJ2-5, with D possibly called TRBD1 or TRBD2 (6 bases each). With 5 bases removed from V and 5 bases from J, the gap between germline ends came to 18 bases. This CDR3 region has 15 residues. Germline CDR1 and CDR2: MDHEN and SYDVKM. CDR3 sequence: CASSTQFGGRETQYF. Here the CDR3 DNA reads TGTGCCAGCAGTACCCAATTCGGGGGCCGGGAGACCCAGTACTTC.

The rearrangement uses TRBV5-4 and TRBJ1-2; tentative D call: TRBD1 (5 bases). CDR3 length equals 14 residues. CDR1 SGHNT and CDR2 YYREEE come from the germline V gene (reference sequence). V shed 0 bases and J shed 4 bases, with 10 bases lying between them. CDR3 loop: CASSLGQNVYGYTF. The CDR3 nucleotides are TGTGCCAGCAGCTTGGGACAGAACGTCTATGGCTACACCTTC.

This clonotype was counted at least ten times. The CDR3 spells CASSQDEALPYEQYF. The CDR3 DNA follows: TGTGCCAGCAGCCAAGATGAAGCGTTACCCTACGAGCAGTACTTC. The chain is built from TRBV14 and TRBJ2-7, with D unclear. CDR1 is SGHDN, CDR2 FVKESK, per germline. The CDR3 consists of 15 residues. Trimming removed 0 bases at V and 2 bases at J, with 11 bases between.